This T cell receptor beta chain appears in the sequencing data of a study of cytomegalovirus exposure and HLA in healthy donors. Overall study findings and caveats: The CMV antigen specificity of a few CMV-associated chains was confirmed through in vitro analysis. Later genetic work tied a missense DCLRE1C variant to beta-chain V and J trimming. In an earlier analysis, productive rearrangement rates for most beta V segments clustered near 87% or 30%.

Deletions cut 6 bases from V and 3 bases from J, with 15 bases between. The CDR3 runs to 16 residues. The V gene's germline CDR1 is LNHDA and CDR2 SQIVND (reference sequence). The PCR ran on 60 Vbeta and 13 Jbeta primers. Some clones are missing from TCRdb's copy, which holds only in-frame ones; the method was immunoSEQ multiplex PCR. The profile shows 150,000 to 200,000 clones, around four fifths of them singletons. This clone has just a few counts. The antigen is unknown. The source material was PBMCs. This sequence originates from a woman between 35 and 50 years old in good health and CMV-seronegative. The chain has TRBV19 and TRBJ2-6; TRBD1 is a possible D gene (6 bases). For the CDR3, the DNA is TGTGCCAGTAGCAGGGGAGACCGGGGTGGGGCCAACGTCCTGACTTTC. The encoded protein is CASSRGDRGGANVLTF.